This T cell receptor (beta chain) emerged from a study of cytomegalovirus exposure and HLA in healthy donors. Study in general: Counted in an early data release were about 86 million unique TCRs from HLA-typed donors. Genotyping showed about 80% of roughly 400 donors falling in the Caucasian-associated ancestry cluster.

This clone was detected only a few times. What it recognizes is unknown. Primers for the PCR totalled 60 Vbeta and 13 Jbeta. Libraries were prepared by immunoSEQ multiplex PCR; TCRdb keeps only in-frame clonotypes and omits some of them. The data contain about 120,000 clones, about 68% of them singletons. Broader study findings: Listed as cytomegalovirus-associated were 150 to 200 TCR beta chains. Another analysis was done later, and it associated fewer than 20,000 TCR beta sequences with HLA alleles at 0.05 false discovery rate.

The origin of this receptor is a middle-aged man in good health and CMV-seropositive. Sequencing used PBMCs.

Here the CDR3 DNA reads TGTGCCAGCAGCCCCGTGAGGGAGGCTGGCTACACCTTC. Protein sequence: CASSPVREAGYTF. The gene calls are TRBV7-2 and TRBJ1-2; D is uncertain. The V gene lost 5 bases and the J gene lost 7 bases, with 14 bases spanning the gap. The CDR3 length is 13 residues. Germline V gene data show CDR1 as SGHTA and CDR2 as FQGNSA.